A single sample is the source of the 20 T cell receptor beta chains below, sequenced in a study of cytomegalovirus exposure and HLA in healthy donors. 60 Vbeta and 13 Jbeta primers were used in PCR. Method: immunoSEQ multiplex PCR; TCRdb's copy keeps in-frame clones and lacks some. The sample yields about 93,000 clones, roughly 79% seen once. Specimen: PBMCs. The receptors come from a man aged 25 to 40 in good health and CMV-seronegative.

V usage is TRBV5-6 and J usage is TRBJ2-1; 10 bases agree with TRBD1. This CDR3 is 15 amino acids long. Per the germline V gene, CDR1 is SGHDT and CDR2 is YYEEEE. V dropped 3 bases and J dropped 3; count of bases not matched to a gene: 3. CDR3 loop: CASSSGQGVYNEQFF. As DNA, the CDR3 is TGTGCCAGCAGCTCAGGACAGGGGGTCTACAATGAGCAGTTCTTC. The whole variable domain, remainder taken from reference TRBV5-6 and TRBJ2-1, is DAGVTQSPTHLIKTRGQQVTLRCSPKSGHDTVSWYQQALGQGPQFIFQYYEEEERQRGNFPDRFSGHQFPNYSSELNVNALLLGDSALYLCASSSGQGVYNEQFFGPGTRLTVL.

V gene TRBV7-3 combines with J gene TRBJ2-1, with TRBD2 identical over 10 bases. The germline V gene encodes CDR1 SGHTA and CDR2 FQGTGA. The V gene end was trimmed by 4 bases and the J gene end by 4 bases; junction bases not matched to a gene: 1. The CDR3 extends over 14 amino acids. CDR3 DNA sequence: TGTGCCAGCAGCTCTAGCGGGAGATACAATGAGCAGTTCTTC. This encodes CASSSSGRYNEQFF. Complete variable domain (other parts from reference TRBV7-3 and TRBJ2-1): GAGVSQTPSNKVTEKGKYVELRCDPISGHTALYWYRQSLGQGPEFLIYFQGTGAADDSGLPNDRFFAVRPEGSVSTLKIQRTERGDSAVYLCASSSSGRYNEQFFGPGTRLTVL.

The table lists this clone with a few counts. The chain uses TRBV5-6 and TRBJ1-3, with D possibly being TRBD1 (5 bases). The CDR3 loop spans 14 amino acids. Trimming removed 6 bases at V and 2 bases at J, with 12 bases between. Per germline, CDR1 SGHDT and CDR2 YYEEEE. Here the CDR3 DNA reads TGTGCCAGCACCCAGGGTGTCCCTGGAAACACCATATATTTT. Translated: CASTQGVPGNTIYF.

The chain recombines TRBV11-3 with TRBJ2-2; a possible D gene is TRBD1 (6 bases). Looked up from germline, CDR1 is SGHNT and CDR2 is YENEEA. CDR3 length equals 13 residues. Trimming removed 5 bases from V and 6 bases from J, with 10 bases in between. The CDR3, as DNA: TGTGCCAGCAGCCTTACAGGGTCCGGGGAGCTGTTTTTT. Encoded protein: CASSLTGSGELFF.

V is TRBV9 and J is TRBJ1-5, with 7 positions matching TRBD1. The CDR3 covers 15 residues. V dropped 3 bases and J dropped 1; count of bases not matched to a gene: 4. CDR1 is SGDLS and CDR2 is YYNGEE in the germline V gene. The CDR3 reads CASSGGQLSNQPQHF. The CDR3 region has the DNA TGTGCCAGCAGCGGGGGACAGTTGAGCAATCAGCCCCAGCATTTT.

V gene TRBV2 combines with J gene TRBJ1-2; TRBD1 aligns across 7 bases. Per germline, CDR1 SNHLY and CDR2 FYNNEI. The CDR3 runs to 17 residues. Trimming removed 0 bases from V and 3 bases from J; junction bases left unmatched: 10. The CDR3 protein is CASSEADRPTPDYGYTF. The DNA for the CDR3 is TGTGCCAGCAGTGAAGCGGACAGGCCGACTCCTGACTATGGCTACACCTTC.

The chain combines TRBV19 with TRBJ1-1; 9 bases are shared with TRBD1. Looked up from germline, CDR1 is LNHDA and CDR2 is SQIVND (reference sequence). The CDR3 is made up of 16 amino acids. J gave up 5 bases and V 4 bases, and 11 bases lay outside the gene matches. The CDR3 sequence is CASSTPPGQGETEAFF. CDR3 DNA: TGTGCCAGTAGTACACCTCCGGGACAGGGAGAAACTGAAGCTTTCTTT.

The chain has TRBV6-6 and TRBJ1-5, with 8 bases fitting TRBD1. Unmatched junction bases numbered 8, after V lost 7 bases and J lost 6 bases. The CDR3 totals 14 residues. Germline assignment: CDR1 MNHNY and CDR2 SVGAGI (reference sequence). This CDR3 is CASTRQGTVQPQHF. CDR3 sequence (DNA): TGTGCCAGCACCCGACAGGGGACGGTTCAGCCCCAGCATTTT.

V gene TRBV6-1 combines with J gene TRBJ1-2; TRBD1 matches 9 bases. The CDR3 extends over 17 amino acids. V dropped 2 bases and J dropped 4; count of bases not matched to a gene: 11. Germline-derived CDR1 and CDR2 are MNHNS and SASEGT. CDR3 nucleotides: TGTGCCAGCAGTGAACATGGACAGGGGACCCTATCCTATGGCTACACCTTC. Translating it yields CASSEHGQGTLSYGYTF.

V gene TRBV7-2 combines with J gene TRBJ2-1; D is perhaps TRBD2 (6 bases). The V end was cut by 5 bases, the J end by 9 bases, with 20 bases between. The CDR3 contains 15 residues. Germline CDR1 SGHTA, CDR2 FQGNSA. The CDR3 is CASSTVYGSLSEQFF. In DNA form, the CDR3 reads TGTGCCAGCAGCACAGTTTACGGGAGCCTAAGTGAGCAGTTCTTC.

The V and J genes are TRBV9 and TRBJ1-5; tentatively, D is TRBD1 (6 bases). The germline gives CDR1 SGDLS, CDR2 YYNGEE. The CDR3 length is 12 residues. V was pared by 7 bases and J by 6 bases, with 11 bases between. The CDR3 region is CASGGGSQPQHF. CDR3 nucleotide sequence: TGTGCCAGCGGGGGCGGGTCTCAGCCCCAGCATTTT.

The chain joins TRBV29-1 to TRBJ1-4, with TRBD1 matching over 7 bases. Germline loops: CDR1 SQVTM, CDR2 ANQGSEA. J gave up 5 bases and V 7 bases, and 10 bases lay outside the gene matches. The CDR3 totals 14 residues. CDR3 sequence reads: CSASGQGVNEKLFF. The CDR3 bases are TGCAGCGCAAGTGGGCAGGGGGTGAATGAAAAACTGTTTTTT.

The chain links TRBV7-8 to TRBJ2-7; 13 bases agree with TRBD2. Per germline, CDR1 SGHVS and CDR2 FQNEAQ. This CDR3 spans 15 amino acids. With V trimmed by 5 bases and J by 7 bases, 8 bases remained unmatched. CDR3 bases: TGTGCCAGCAGCCAGTGGACTAGCGGGGGAAGAGAGCAGTACTTC. Translation gives CASSQWTSGGREQYF.

The genes are TRBV18 and TRBJ2-2; TRBD2 is a possible D gene (6 bases). Germline-derived CDR1 and CDR2 are KGHSH and LQKENI. V was pared by 3 bases and J by 5 bases, with 13 bases between. This CDR3 has 15 amino acids. Here the CDR3 DNA reads TGTGCCAGCTCACCGGGACGGGAGAGAACCGGGGAGCTGTTTTTT. It encodes CASSPGRERTGELFF.

This chain uses TRBV12-5 with TRBJ1-1, with TRBD1 as a possible D gene (5 bases). Trimming shortened V by 2 bases and J by 1 base, and 17 bases separated the two germline ends. The CDR3 has 17 residues. The germline CDR1 and CDR2 sequences are LGHNT and FRNRAP. CDR3 sequence (DNA): TGTGCTAGTGGTTTGTACCGAATTGGACACACGAACACTGAAGCTTTCTTT. This sequence encodes CASGLYRIGHTNTEAFF.

The chain carries TRBV14 and TRBJ1-1, with 9 bases identical to TRBD1. Germline CDR1 reads SGHDN; CDR2 reads FVKESK. The CDR3 has 15 residues. With 4 bases clipped from V and 0 bases from J, the junction kept 3 bases outside the gene matches. The CDR3 DNA sequence: TGTGCCAGCAGCCCACAGGGGGCTCTGAACACTGAAGCTTTCTTT. Translated, it gives CASSPQGALNTEAFF.

The V call is TRBV10-3, the J call TRBJ2-7; D might be TRBD1 (5 bases). Germline-derived CDR1 and CDR2 are ENHRY and SYGVKD. This CDR3 contains 13 residues. The V gene lost 2 bases and the J gene lost 4 bases, with 9 bases spanning the gap. CDR3 amino acids: CAISETGEYEQYF. Written as DNA, the CDR3 is TGTGCCATCAGTGAGACAGGAGAATACGAGCAGTACTTC.

The chain has TRBV25-1 and TRBJ2-5, with D perhaps matching TRBD1 (6 bases). V gave up 9 bases and J gave up 4 bases, with 15 bases separating them. Germline V gives CDR1 MGHDK, CDR2 SYGVNS. The CDR3 extends over 13 amino acids. The CDR3 reads CASQQGSRETQYF. The CDR3 nucleotides are TGTGCCAGTCAACAGGGTTCGCGAGAGACCCAGTACTTC.

About this clone itself: At one end, the junction sequence differs from germline, possibly due to a read error. As DNA, the CDR3 is TGTGCCGGCTCACCAATCGTCGGCACTGAAGCTTTCTTT. Protein product: CAGSPIVGTEAFF. The J gene is TRBJ1-1, the V gene TRBV18; no firm D call. Germline V gene data show CDR1 as KGHSH and CDR2 as LQKENI. The CDR3 sequence is 13 residues long.

The rearrangement uses TRBV7-2 and TRBJ1-4; tentative D call: TRBD1 (5 bases). The CDR3 spans 16 residues. V lost 5 bases, J lost 5 bases, and 18 bases lay in between. CDR1 SGHTA and CDR2 FQGNSA come from the germline V gene. Here the CDR3 DNA reads TGTGCCAGCAGCATACCATTCGCCCGGGGGAATGAAAAACTGTTTTTT. Protein product: CASSIPFARGNEKLFF.